The clone carrying this T cell receptor (beta chain) was picked up many times. Its matching antigen is unknown. This sample is drawn from a study of identical twins. Study outcomes and limitations: Reduced insertions were recorded for abundant cord blood beta clonotypes, with no such pattern in memory repertoires.

The junction had 7 bases not matched to a gene; V was cut back by 3 bases and J by 4 bases. Looked up from germline, CDR1 is DFQATT and CDR2 is SNEGSKA (reference sequence). The CDR3 has 14 residues. Template switching added a universal primer site; cDNA carried unique molecular identifiers. TCRdb recomputed calls from the 5' RACE reads with MiXCR, one row per CDR3 protein. The table records about 810,000 distinct CDR3 sequences, roughly an eighth of them present only once. The same sample was also studied in work on yellow fever vaccine responses in identical twins.

The TCR comes from a young woman in good health. The sequencing sample was made of PBMCs. The chain couples TRBV20-1 to TRBJ1-1; 8 bases align to TRBD1. Here the CDR3 DNA reads TGCAGTGCTAGTCAGGGACAGGTTGGCACTGAAGCTTTCTTT. It yields the protein CSASQGQVGTEAFF.